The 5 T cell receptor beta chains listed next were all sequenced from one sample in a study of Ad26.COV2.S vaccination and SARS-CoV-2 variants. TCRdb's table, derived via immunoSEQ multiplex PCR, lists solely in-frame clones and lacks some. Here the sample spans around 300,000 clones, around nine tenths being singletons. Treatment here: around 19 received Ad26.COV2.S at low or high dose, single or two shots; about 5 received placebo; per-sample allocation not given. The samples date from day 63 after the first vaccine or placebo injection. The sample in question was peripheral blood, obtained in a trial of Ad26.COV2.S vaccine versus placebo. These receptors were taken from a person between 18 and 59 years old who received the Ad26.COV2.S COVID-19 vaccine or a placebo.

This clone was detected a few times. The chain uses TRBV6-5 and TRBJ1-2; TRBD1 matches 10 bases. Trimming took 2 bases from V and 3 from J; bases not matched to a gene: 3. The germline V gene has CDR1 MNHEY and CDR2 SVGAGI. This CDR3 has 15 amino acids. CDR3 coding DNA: TGTGCCAGCAGTTACCTGGGACAGGGGTACTATGGCTACACCTTC. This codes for CASSYLGQGYYGYTF.

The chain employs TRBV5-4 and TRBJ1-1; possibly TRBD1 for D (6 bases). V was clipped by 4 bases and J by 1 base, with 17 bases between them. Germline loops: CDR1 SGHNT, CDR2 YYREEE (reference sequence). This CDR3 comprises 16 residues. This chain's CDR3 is CASSLGGGEANTEAFF. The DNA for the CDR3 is TGTGCCAGCAGCCTGGGAGGGGGGGAGGCGAACACTGAAGCTTTCTTT.

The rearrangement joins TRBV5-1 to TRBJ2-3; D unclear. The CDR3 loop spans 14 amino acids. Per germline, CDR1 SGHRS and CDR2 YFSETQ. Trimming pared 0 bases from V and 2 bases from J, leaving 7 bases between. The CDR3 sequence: CASSLVAVTDTQYF. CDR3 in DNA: TGCGCCAGCAGCTTGGTGGCGGTCACAGATACGCAGTATTTT.

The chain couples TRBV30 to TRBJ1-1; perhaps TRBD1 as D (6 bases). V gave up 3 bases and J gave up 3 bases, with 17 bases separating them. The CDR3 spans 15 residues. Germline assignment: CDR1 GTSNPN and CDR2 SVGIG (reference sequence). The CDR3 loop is CAWSQRGTGYTEAFF. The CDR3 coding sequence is TGTGCCTGGAGCCAAAGGGGTACAGGGTACACTGAAGCTTTCTTT. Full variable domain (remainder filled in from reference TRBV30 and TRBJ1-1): SQTIHQWPATLVQPVGSPLSLECTVEGTSNPNLYWYRQAAGRGLQLLFYSVGIGQISSEVPQNLSASRPQDRQFILSSKKLLLSDSGFYLCAWSQRGTGYTEAFFGQGTRLTVV.

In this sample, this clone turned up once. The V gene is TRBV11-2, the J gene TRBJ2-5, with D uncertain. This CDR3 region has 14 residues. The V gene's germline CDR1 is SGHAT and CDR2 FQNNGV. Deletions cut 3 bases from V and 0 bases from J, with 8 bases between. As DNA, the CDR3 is TGTGCCAGCAGCTTCGGAATGTACCAAGAGACCCAGTACTTC. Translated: CASSFGMYQETQYF.